The 10 T cell receptor beta chains below come from one sample, sequenced in a study of shared clonotypes between healthy human individuals. The method was immunoSEQ multiplex PCR; TCRdb's version includes in-frame clones alone and lacks a portion of them. The table includes about 2.2 million clones, roughly 91% detected once. Naive CD8 cells lacked CD45RO and underwent positive selection for CCR7, leaving out terminally differentiated effector memory CD45RA+ cells. The sample taken for sequencing was naive CD8+ T cells from PBMCs. These receptor sequences come from a man aged 18-30 years in good health. Some clones in this sample may be carry-over from other donors' samples.

This clone was found a few times. The rearrangement joins TRBV2 to TRBJ1-2; 7 bases match TRBD1. Trimming cost V 5 bases and J 5 bases; bases outside gene matches: 5. The CDR3 sequence is 13 residues long. The germline gives CDR1 SNHLY, CDR2 FYNNEI. Here the CDR3 DNA reads TGTGCCAGCAGTCCCTCAGGGGGTTATGGCTACACCTTC. Encoded protein: CASSPSGGYGYTF.

This chain connects TRBV30 to TRBJ2-7; no firm D call. The CDR3 sequence is 13 residues long. In germline, CDR1 is GTSNPN, CDR2 SVGIG (reference sequence). Trimming removed 2 bases from V and 6 bases from J, with 14 bases in between. In DNA, the CDR3 is TGTGCCTGGAGTCAGGTCACCCCACTCGAGCAGTACTTC. This gives the protein CAWSQVTPLEQYF.

The genes are TRBV5-6 and TRBJ2-1; tentatively, D is TRBD2 (6 bases). Trimming cost V 5 bases and J 3 bases, with 12 bases left between them. The CDR3 is 14 residues long. Germline V gene lookup returns CDR1 SGHDT and CDR2 YYEEEE. The CDR3 reads CASSFSGFYNEQFF. CDR3 sequence (DNA): TGTGCCAGCAGTTTCAGCGGGTTCTACAATGAGCAGTTCTTC. Complete variable domain (other parts from reference TRBV5-6 and TRBJ2-1): DAGVTQSPTHLIKTRGQQVTLRCSPKSGHDTVSWYQQALGQGPQFIFQYYEEEERQRGNFPDRFSGHQFPNYSSELNVNALLLGDSALYLCASSFSGFYNEQFFGPGTRLTVL.

This chain links TRBV6-5 with TRBJ1-1; D ambiguous. The CDR3 spans 16 residues. Germline-derived CDR1 and CDR2 are MNHEY and SVGAGI. V was trimmed by 3 bases and J by 3 bases, leaving 17 bases between them. The CDR3 region is CASSYTPPGADTEAFF. The CDR3 nucleotides are TGTGCCAGCAGTTATACCCCTCCGGGTGCGGACACTGAAGCTTTCTTT.

J is TRBJ2-7 and V is TRBV23-1; 11 bases match TRBD1. TRBV23-1 is sorted into the ORF group, with uncertain function. V lost 0 bases, J lost 2 bases, and 12 bases stayed unmatched. The CDR3 has 19 amino acids. CDR3 region: CASSQSDGTGGPWTYEQYF. The CDR3 coding sequence is TGCGCCAGCAGTCAATCGGACGGGACAGGGGGACCTTGGACCTACGAGCAGTACTTC.

The J gene is TRBJ2-1, the V gene TRBV10-3, with D perhaps being TRBD1 or TRBD2 (5 bases each). The CDR3 is made up of 11 amino acids. V was trimmed by 7 bases and J by 8 bases, leaving 9 bases between them. Germline V lookup: CDR1 ENHRY, CDR2 SYGVKD. CDR3 residues: CAITRGDEQFF. CDR3 bases: TGTGCCATCACGCGAGGGGATGAGCAGTTCTTC.

A single count supports this clone. The V and J genes are TRBV30 and TRBJ1-2; D perhaps matches TRBD1 (5 bases). The CDR3 loop spans 14 amino acids. Germline values: CDR1 GTSNPN, CDR2 SVGIG (reference sequence). The V gene lost 1 base and the J gene lost 4 bases, with 13 bases spanning the gap. CDR3 bases: TGTGCCTGGAGTGAAGGACACAGTGCCTATGGCTACACCTTC. Translated: CAWSEGHSAYGYTF.

The chain recombines TRBV7-9 with TRBJ2-6; no reliable D call. Germline V gives CDR1 SEHNR, CDR2 FQNEAQ (reference sequence). This CDR3 contains 16 residues. The V end was cut by 1 base, the J end by 1 base, with 8 bases between. The CDR3 here is CASSLGTDSGANVLTF. The CDR3 DNA reads as TGTGCCAGCAGCTTAGGAACGGATTCTGGGGCCAACGTCCTGACTTTC.

Concerning this clone itself: Other nucleotide sequences in the sample specify the same CDR3. The chain couples TRBV5-1 to TRBJ2-1, with TRBD2 matching 9 bases. Germline CDR1 is SGHRS and CDR2 is YFSETQ. The CDR3 is 13 amino acids. V was pared by 5 bases and J by 4 bases, with 1 base of the junction left unmatched. The CDR3 DNA is TGCGCCAGCAGACTAGCGGGTTACAATGAGCAGTTCTTC. Protein product: CASRLAGYNEQFF.

The J gene is TRBJ2-3, the V gene TRBV7-2; 7 bases match TRBD1. The germline CDR1 and CDR2 sequences are SGHTA and FQGNSA. The V segment lost 2 bases and the J segment 6 bases; nucleotides outside the gene matches: 20. CDR3 length: 19 residues. The CDR3 sequence is CASSLSVLIGLPRGDTQYF. The DNA for the CDR3 is TGTGCCAGCAGCTTAAGTGTGTTAATTGGACTCCCCAGGGGGGATACGCAGTATTTT.